Below, 7 T cell receptor beta chains from the same sample are listed, as sequenced in a study of T-cell memory formation after mild COVID-19. TCRdb re-called the 5' RACE reads with MiXCR, one entry per CDR3 protein. Among about 360,000 distinct CDR3 sequences listed, under 15% were seen once. The sequenced sample was PBMCs or a T cell subset sorted from them (not recorded which). The receptors stem from a man between 18 and 29 years old who had mild COVID-19 (a few samples of this study predate the infection). Cell type and time point are not known.

This rearrangement joins TRBV29-1 to TRBJ1-1; D unresolved. Germline lookup yields CDR1 SQVTM and CDR2 ANQGSEA. The V end lost 6 bases, the J end lost 1 base, and 9 bases lay between the germline ends. CDR3 size: 12 residues. This CDR3 is CSVNLGNTEAFF. Here the CDR3 DNA reads TGCAGCGTCAATCTAGGGAACACTGAAGCTTTCTTT.

This clonotype was detected a few times. The gene calls are TRBV6-2 or TRBV6-3 and TRBJ2-5, with D uncertain. This CDR3 comprises 14 residues. CDR1 MNHEY and CDR2 SVGEGT come from the germline V gene. V lost 0 bases to trimming and J lost 9 bases, with 14 bases between them. CDR3 sequence (DNA): TGTGCCAGCAGTTACTCGAACCCAAGTTCGGCCCAGTACTTC. It translates to CASSYSNPSSAQYF.

A single count supports this clonotype. The rearrangement links TRBV4-1 to TRBJ2-2, with 7 bases lining up with TRBD1. Per germline, CDR1 MGHRA and CDR2 YSYEKL. The CDR3 spans 15 residues. V gave up 1 base and J gave up 4 bases; unmatched junction bases: 3. CDR3 bases: TGCGCCAGCAGCCAAGTTTCAGGGGGCACCGGGGAGCTGTTTTTT. Translation: CASSQVSGGTGELFF.

The chain joins TRBV6-1 to TRBJ2-7; D is unclear. Germline lookup yields CDR1 MNHNS and CDR2 SASEGT. CDR3 length equals 11 residues. V dropped 5 bases and J dropped 6 bases, with 8 bases sitting between them. CDR3 nucleotides: TGTGCCAGCAGTCCAGTTGCCGAGCAGTACTTC. This sequence encodes CASSPVAEQYF.

The chain has TRBV19 and TRBJ2-5; D not resolved. This CDR3 region has 11 residues. With 11 bases removed from V and 0 bases from J, the gap between germline ends came to 7 bases. Looked up from germline, CDR1 is LNHDA and CDR2 is SQIVND (reference sequence). The CDR3 protein is CACRDQETQYF. CDR3 in DNA: TGTGCCTGCCGGGACCAAGAGACCCAGTACTTC.

V usage is TRBV7-8 and J usage is TRBJ1-5; no clear D. There are 15 residues in the CDR3. The germline gives CDR1 SGHVS, CDR2 FQNEAQ. V was shortened by 0 bases and J by 4 bases, with 10 bases between the two germline ends. CDR3 sequence reads: CASSLARQTNQPQHF. Written as DNA, the CDR3 is TGTGCCAGCAGCTTAGCGCGCCAGACAAATCAGCCCCAGCATTTT.

This clonotype was recorded many times. This rearrangement joins TRBV6-1 to TRBJ2-2, with unresolved D. The CDR3 consists of 13 residues. Trimming pared 2 bases from V and 2 bases from J, leaving 3 bases between. The germline V gene has CDR1 MNHNS and CDR2 SASEGT. The CDR3 nucleotides are TGTGCCAGCAGTGAACCAAACACCGGGGAGCTGTTTTTT. Translating gives CASSEPNTGELFF.